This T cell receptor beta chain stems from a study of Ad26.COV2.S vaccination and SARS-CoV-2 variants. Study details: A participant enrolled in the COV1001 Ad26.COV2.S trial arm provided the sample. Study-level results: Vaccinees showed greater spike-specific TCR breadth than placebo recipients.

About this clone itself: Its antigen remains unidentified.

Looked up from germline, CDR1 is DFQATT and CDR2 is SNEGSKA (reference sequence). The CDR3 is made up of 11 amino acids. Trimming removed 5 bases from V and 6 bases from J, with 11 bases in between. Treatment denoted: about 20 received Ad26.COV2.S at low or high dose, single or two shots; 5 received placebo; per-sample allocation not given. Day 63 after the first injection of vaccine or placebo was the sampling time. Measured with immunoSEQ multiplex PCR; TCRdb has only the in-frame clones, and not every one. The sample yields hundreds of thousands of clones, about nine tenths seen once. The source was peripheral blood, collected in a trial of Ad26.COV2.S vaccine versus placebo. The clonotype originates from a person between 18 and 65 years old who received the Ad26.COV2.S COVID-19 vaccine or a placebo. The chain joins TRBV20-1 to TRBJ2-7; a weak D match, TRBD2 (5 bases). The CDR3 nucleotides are TGCAGTGCTCTCGGGAAGGGCGAGCAGTACTTC. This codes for CSALGKGEQYF.